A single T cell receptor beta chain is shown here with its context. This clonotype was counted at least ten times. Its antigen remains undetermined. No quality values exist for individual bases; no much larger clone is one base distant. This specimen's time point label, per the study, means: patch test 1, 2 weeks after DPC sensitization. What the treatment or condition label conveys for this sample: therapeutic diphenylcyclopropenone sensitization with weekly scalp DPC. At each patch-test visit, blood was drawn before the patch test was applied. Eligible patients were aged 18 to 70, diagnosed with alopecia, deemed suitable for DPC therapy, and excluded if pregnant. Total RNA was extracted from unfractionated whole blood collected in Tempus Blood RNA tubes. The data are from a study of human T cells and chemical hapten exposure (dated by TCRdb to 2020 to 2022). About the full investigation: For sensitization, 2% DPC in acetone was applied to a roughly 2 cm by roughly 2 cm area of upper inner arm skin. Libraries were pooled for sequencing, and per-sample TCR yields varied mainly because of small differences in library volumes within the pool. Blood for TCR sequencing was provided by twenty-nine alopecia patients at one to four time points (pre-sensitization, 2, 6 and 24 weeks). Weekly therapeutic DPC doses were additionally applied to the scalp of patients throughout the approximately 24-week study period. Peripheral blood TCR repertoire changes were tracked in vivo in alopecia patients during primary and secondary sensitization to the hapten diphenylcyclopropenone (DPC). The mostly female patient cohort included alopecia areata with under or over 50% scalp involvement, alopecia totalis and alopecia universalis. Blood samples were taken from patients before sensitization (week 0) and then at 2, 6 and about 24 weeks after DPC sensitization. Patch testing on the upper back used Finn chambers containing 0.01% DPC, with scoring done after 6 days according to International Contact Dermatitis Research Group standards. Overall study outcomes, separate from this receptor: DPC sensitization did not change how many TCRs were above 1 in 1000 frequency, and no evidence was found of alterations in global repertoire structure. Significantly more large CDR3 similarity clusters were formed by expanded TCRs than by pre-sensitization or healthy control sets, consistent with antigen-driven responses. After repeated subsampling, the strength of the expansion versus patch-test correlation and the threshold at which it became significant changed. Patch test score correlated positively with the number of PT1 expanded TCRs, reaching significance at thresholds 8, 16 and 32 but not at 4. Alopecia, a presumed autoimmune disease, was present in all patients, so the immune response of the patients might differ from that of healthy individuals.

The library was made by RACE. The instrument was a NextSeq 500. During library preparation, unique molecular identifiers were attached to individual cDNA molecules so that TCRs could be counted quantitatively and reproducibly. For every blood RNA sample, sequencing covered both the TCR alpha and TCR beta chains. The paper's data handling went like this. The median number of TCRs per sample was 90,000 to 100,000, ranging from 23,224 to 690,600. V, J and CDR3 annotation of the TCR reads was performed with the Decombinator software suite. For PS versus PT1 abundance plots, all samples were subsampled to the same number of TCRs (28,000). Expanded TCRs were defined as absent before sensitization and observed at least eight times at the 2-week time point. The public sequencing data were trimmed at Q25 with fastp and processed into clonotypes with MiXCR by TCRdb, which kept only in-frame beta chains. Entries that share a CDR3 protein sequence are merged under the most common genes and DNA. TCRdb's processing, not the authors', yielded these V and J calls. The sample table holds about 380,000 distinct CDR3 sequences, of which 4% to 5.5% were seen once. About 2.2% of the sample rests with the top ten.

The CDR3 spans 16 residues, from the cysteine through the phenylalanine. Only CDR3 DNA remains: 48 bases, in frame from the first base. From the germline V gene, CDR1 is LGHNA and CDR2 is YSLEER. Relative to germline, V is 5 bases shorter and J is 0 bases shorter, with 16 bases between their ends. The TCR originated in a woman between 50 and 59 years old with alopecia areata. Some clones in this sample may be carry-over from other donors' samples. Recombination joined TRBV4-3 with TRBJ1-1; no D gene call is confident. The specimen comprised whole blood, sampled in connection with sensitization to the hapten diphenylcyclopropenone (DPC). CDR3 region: CASSVSVEEMNTEAFF. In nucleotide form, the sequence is TGCGCCAGCAGCGTGAGCGTGGAGGAGATGAACACTGAAGCTTTCTTT.